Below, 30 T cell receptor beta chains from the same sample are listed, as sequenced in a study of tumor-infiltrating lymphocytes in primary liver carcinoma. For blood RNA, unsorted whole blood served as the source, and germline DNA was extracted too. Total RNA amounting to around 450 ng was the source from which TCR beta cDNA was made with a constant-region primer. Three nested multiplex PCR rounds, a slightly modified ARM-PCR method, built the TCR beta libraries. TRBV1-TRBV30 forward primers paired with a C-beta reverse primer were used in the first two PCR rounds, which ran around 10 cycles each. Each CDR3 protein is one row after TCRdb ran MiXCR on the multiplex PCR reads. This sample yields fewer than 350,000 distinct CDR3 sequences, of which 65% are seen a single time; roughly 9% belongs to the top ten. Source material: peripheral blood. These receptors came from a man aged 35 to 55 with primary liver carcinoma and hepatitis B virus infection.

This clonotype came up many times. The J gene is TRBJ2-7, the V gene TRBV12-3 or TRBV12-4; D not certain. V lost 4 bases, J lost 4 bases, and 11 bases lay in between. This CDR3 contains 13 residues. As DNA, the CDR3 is TGTGCCAGCAGTTCCAACTCTTATTACGAGCAGTACTTC. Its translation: CASSSNSYYEQYF.

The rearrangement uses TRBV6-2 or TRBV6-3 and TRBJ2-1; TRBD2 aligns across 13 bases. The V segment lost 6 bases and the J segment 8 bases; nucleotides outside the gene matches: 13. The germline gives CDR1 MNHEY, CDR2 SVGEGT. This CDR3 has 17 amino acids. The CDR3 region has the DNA TGTGCCAGCAGCAGCCTCTCCAGGACTAGCGGGAGACATGAGCAGTTCTTC. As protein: CASSSLSRTSGRHEQFF.

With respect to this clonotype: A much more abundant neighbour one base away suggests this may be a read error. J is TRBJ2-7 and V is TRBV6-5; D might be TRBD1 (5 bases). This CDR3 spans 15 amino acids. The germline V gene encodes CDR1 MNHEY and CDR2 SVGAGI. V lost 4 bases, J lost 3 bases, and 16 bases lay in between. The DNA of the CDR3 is TGTGCCAGCAGTTTTTCCTCATGGGGCCTCTACGAGCAGTACTTC. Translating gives CASSFSSWGLYEQYF.

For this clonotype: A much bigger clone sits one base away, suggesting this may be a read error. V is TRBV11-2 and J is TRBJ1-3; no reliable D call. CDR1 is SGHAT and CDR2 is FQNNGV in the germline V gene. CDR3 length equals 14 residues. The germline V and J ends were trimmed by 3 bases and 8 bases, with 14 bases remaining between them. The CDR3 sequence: CASSFSAGVDTIYF. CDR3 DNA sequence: TGTGCCAGCAGCTTTTCTGCAGGTGTGGACACCATATATTTT. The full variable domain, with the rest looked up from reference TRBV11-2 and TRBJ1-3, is EAGVAQSPRYKIIEKRQSVAFWCNPISGHATLYWYQQILGQGPKLLIQFQNNGVVDDSQLPKDRFSAERLKGVDSTLKIQPAKLEDSAVYLCASSFSAGVDTIYFGEGSWLTVV.

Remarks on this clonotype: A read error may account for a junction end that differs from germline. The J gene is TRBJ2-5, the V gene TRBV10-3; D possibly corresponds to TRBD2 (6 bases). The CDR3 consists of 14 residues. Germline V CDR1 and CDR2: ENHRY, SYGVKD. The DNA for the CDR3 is TGTGTCATCAGTGGCGCTAGCGTACAAGAGACCCAGTACTTC. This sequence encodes CVISGASVQETQYF.

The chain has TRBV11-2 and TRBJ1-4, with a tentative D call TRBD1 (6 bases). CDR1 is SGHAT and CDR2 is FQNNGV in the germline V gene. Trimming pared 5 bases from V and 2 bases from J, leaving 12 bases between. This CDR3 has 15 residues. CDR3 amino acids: CASSRTRGTNEKLFF. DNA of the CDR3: TGTGCCAGCAGCAGGACAAGGGGGACTAATGAAAAACTGTTTTTT.

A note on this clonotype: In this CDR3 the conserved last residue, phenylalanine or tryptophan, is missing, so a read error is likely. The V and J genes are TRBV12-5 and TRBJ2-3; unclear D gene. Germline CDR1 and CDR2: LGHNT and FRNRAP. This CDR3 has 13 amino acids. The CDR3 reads CPSGLYESDTQYL. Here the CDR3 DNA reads TGTCCTAGTGGTCTTTACGAGTCAGATACGCAGTATCTT.

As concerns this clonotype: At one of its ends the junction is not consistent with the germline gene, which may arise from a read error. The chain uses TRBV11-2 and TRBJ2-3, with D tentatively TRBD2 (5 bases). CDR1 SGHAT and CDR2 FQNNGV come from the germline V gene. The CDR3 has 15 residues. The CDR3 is CASSLGAPSTDMQYF. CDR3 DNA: TGTGCCAGCAGCTTAGGAGCACCTAGCACAGATATGCAGTACTTT.

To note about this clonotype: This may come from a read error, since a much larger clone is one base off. The CDR3 DNA sequence: TGCGCCAGCGGCTTGGCGGGGAGCCTCGCAGATACGCAGTATTTT. Amino acids: CASGLAGSLADTQYF. V usage is TRBV5-1 and J usage is TRBJ2-3, with D possibly matching TRBD2 (6 bases). The CDR3 runs to 15 residues. Germline loops: CDR1 SGHRS, CDR2 YFSETQ.

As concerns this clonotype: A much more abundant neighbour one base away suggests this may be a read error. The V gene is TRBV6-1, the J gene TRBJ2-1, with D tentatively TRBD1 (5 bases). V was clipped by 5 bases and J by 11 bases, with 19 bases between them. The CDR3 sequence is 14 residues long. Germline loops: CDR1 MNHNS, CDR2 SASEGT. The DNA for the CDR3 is TGTGCCAGCAGTTACTCTGGGGCCTCGGGTAAGCAGTTCTTC. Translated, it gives CASSYSGASGKQFF.

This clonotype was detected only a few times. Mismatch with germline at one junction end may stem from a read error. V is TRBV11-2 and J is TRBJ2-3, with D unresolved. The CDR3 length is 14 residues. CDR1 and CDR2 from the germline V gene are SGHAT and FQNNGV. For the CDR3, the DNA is TGTACCAGTAGCTTAGCTGGGTTCGCAGATACGCAGTATTTT. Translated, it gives CTSSLAGFADTQYF. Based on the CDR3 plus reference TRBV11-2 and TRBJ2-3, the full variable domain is EAGVAQSPRYKIIEKRQSVAFWCNPISGHATLYWYQQILGQGPKLLIQFQNNGVVDDSQLPKDRFSAERLKGVDSTLKIQPAKLEDSAVYLCTSSLAGFADTQYFGPGTRLTVL.

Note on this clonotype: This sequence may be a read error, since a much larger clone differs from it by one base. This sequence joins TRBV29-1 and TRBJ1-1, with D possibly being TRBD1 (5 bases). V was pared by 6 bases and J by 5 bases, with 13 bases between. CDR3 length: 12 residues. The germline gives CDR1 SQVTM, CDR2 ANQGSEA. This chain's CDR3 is CSVNQGETEAFF. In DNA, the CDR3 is TGCAGCGTCAATCAGGGTGAGACTGAAGCTTTCTTT.

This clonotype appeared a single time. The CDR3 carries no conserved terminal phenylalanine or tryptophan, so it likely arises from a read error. The CDR3 is CASSWDRGLETQYL. CDR3 nucleotide sequence: TGCGCCAGCAGTTGGGACAGGGGGCTTGAGACCCAGTACCTC. The chain couples TRBV5-1 to TRBJ2-5; 12 nucleotides agree with TRBD1. CDR3 length: 14 residues. V dropped 5 bases and J dropped 5; count of bases not matched to a gene: 4. Germline V gene lookup returns CDR1 SGHRS and CDR2 YFSETQ.

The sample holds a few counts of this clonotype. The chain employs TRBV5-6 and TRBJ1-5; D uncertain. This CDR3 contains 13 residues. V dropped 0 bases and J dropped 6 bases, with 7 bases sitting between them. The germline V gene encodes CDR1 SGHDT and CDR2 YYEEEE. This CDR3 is CASSLGSAQPQHF. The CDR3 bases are TGTGCCAGCAGCTTGGGGAGCGCTCAGCCCCAGCATTTT. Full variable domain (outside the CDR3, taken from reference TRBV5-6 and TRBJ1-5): DAGVTQSPTHLIKTRGQQVTLRCSPKSGHDTVSWYQQALGQGPQFIFQYYEEEERQRGNFPDRFSGHQFPNYSSELNVNALLLGDSALYLCASSLGSAQPQHFGDGTRLSIL.

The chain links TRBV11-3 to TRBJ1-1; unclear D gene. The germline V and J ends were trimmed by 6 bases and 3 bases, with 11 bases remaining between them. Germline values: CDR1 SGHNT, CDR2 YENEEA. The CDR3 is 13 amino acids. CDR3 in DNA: TGTGCCAGCAGTCCCTCTACGTACACTGAAGCTTTCTTT. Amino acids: CASSPSTYTEAFF.

CDR3 nucleotide sequence: TGTGCCAGCAGCCACTCGACAGCCTACTCTGGAAACACCATATATTTT. Residues: CASSHSTAYSGNTIYF. The chain uses TRBV28 and TRBJ1-3, with D tentatively TRBD1 (5 bases). Trimming cost V 6 bases and J 0 bases, with 15 bases left between them. Germline V gene sequence: CDR1 MDHEN, CDR2 SYDVKM. The CDR3 runs to 16 residues. Full variable domain (missing parts from reference TRBV28 and TRBJ1-3): DVKVTQSSRYLVKRTGEKVFLECVQDMDHENMFWYRQDPGLGLRLIYFSYDVKMKEKGDIPEGYSVSREKKERFSLILESASTNQTSMYLCASSHSTAYSGNTIYFGEGSWLTVV.

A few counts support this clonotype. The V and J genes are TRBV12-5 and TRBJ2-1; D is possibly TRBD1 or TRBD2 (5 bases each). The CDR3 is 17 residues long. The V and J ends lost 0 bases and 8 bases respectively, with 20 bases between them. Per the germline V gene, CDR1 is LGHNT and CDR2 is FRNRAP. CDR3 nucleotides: TGTGCTAGTGGTTTGGTAGAAGGCAGGGACGGGATCGATGAGCAGTTCTTC. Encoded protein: CASGLVEGRDGIDEQFF. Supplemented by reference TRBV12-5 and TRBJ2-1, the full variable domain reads DARVTQTPRHKVTEMGQEVTMRCQPILGHNTVFWYRQTMMQGLELLAYFRNRAPLDDSGMPKDRFSAEMPDATLATLKIQPSEPRDSAVYFCASGLVEGRDGIDEQFFGPGTRLTVL.

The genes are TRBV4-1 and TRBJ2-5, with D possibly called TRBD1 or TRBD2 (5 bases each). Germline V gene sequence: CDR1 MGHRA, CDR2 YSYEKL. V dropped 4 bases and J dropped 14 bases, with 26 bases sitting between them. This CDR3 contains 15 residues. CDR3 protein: CASSPRSERGETQYF. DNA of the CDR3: TGCGCCAGCAGCCCCCGGTCGGAGAGGGGAGAGACACAATACTTC.

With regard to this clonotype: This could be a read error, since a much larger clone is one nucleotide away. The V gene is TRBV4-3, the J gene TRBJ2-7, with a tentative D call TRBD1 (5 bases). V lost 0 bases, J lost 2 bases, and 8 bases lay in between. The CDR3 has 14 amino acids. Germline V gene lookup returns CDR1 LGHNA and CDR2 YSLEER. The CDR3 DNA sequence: TGCGCCAGCAGCCAAGACAGGGTTCCCTACGAGCAGTACTTC. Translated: CASSQDRVPYEQYF.

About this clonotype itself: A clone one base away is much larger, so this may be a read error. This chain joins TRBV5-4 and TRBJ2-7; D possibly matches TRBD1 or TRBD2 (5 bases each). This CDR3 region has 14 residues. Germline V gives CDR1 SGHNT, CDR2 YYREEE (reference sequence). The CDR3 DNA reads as TGTGCCAGCAGCTCTGGGACGGAATTCTACGAGCGGTACTTC. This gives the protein CASSSGTEFYERYF.

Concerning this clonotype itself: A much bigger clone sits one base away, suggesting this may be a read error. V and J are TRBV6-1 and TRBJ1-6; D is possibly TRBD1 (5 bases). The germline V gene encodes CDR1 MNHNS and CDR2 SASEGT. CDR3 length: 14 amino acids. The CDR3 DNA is TGTACCAGCAGTGGAGACAGTAATAATTCACCCCTCCACTTT. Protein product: CTSSGDSNNSPLHF.

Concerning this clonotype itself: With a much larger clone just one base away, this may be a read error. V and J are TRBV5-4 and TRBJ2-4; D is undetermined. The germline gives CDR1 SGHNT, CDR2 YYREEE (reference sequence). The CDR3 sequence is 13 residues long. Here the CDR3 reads CTSSPKAKNIQYF. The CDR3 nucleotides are TGTACCAGCAGCCCGAAAGCCAAAAACATTCAGTACTTC.

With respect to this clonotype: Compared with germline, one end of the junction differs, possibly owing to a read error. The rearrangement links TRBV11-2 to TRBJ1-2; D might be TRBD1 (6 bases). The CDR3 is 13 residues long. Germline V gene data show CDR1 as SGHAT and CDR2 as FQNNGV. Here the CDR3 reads CTSSTLDSYGYTF. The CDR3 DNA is TGTACCAGCAGCACCCTGGACAGCTATGGCTACACCTTC.

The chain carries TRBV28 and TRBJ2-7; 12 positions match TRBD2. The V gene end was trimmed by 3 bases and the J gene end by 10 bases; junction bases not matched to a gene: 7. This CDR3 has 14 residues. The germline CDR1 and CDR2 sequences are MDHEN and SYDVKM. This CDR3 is CASSFGLAGLDQYF. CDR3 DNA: TGTGCCAGCAGTTTTGGACTAGCGGGGCTGGATCAGTACTTC. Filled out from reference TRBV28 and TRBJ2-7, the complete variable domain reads DVKVTQSSRYLVKRTGEKVFLECVQDMDHENMFWYRQDPGLGLRLIYFSYDVKMKEKGDIPEGYSVSREKKERFSLILESASTNQTSMYLCASSFGLAGLDQYFGPGTRLTVT.

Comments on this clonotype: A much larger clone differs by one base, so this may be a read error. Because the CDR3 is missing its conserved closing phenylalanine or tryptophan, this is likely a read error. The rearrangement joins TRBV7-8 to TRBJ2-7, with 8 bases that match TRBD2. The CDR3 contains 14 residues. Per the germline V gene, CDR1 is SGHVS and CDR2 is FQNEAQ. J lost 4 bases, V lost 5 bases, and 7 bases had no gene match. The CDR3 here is CASSLPGLAYEQYL. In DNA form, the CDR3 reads TGTGCCAGCAGCCTACCCGGACTAGCTTACGAGCAGTACCTC.

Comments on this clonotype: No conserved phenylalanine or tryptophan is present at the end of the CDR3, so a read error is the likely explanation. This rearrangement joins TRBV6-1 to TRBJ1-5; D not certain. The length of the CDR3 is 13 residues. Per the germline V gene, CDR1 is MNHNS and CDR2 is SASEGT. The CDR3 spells CTSSEAKGQPQHL. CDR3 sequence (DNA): TGTACCAGCAGTGAAGCGAAGGGCCAGCCCCAGCATCTT.

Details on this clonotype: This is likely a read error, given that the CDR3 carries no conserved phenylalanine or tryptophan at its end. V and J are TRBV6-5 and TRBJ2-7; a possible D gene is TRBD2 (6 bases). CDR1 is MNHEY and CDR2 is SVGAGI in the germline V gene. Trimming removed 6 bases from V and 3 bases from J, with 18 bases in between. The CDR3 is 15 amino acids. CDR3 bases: TGTGCCAGCAGCCGACCGGGACTGGGGTTCTACGAGCAGTACCTC. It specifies CASSRPGLGFYEQYL.

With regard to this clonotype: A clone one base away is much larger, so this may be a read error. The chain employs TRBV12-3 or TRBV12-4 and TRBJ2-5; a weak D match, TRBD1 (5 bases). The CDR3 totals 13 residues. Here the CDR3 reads CAGSSRQQETQYF. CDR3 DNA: TGTGCCGGCAGTTCACGACAGCAAGAGACCCAGTACTTC.

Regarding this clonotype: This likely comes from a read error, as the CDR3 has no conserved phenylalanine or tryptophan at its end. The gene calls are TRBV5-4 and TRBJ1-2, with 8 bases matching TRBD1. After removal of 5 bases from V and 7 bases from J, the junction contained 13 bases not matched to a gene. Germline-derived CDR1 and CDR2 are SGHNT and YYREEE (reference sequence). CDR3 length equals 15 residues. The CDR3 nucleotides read TGTGCCAGCAGTTCCCAGGACAGGGTCTTGAGTGGCTACACCTTA. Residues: CASSSQDRVLSGYTL.

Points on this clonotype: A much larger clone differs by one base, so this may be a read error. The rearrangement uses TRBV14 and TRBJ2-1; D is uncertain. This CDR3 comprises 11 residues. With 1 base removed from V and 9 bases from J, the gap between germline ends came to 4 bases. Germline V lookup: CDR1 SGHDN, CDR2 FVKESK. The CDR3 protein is CASSQVGEQFF. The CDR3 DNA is TGTGCCAGCAGCCAAGTGGGTGAGCAGTTCTTC.